One sample yielded the 9 T cell receptor beta chains listed below, sequenced in a study of blood T cells in healthy people across ages. Then a second PCR, running roughly 6 to 12 cycles, was carried out with a sample-barcoded 5' primer and a J-beta primer mix. TCRdb recomputed calls from the 5' RACE reads with MiXCR, one row per CDR3 protein. This table holds 1.5 million to 2 million distinct CDR3 sequences, roughly 30% found once. The sequenced sample consisted of blood. All receptors come from a woman aged 25 to 39 in good health.

Points on this clonotype: One end of the junction fails to match germline, which may point to a read error. The chain combines TRBV15 with TRBJ1-1, with TRBD1 identical over 11 bases. The germline gives CDR1 LNHNV, CDR2 YYDKDF (reference sequence). This CDR3 spans 17 amino acids. CDR3: CATSGGQGVTTNTEAFF. In DNA form, the CDR3 reads TGCGCCACCAGCGGGGGACAGGGGGTGACCACGAACACTGAAGCTTTCTTT. Full variable domain (remainder filled in from reference TRBV15 and TRBJ1-1): DAMVIQNPRYQVTQFGKPVTLSCSQTLNHNVMYWYQQKSSQAPKLLFHYYDKDFNNEADTPDNFQSRRPNTSFCFLDIRSPGLGDTAMYLCATSGGQGVTTNTEAFFGQGTRLTVV.

The CDR3 nucleotides are TGTGCCAGCAGTGGACCTGGCCGCAATGAGCAGTTCTTC. Translation gives CASSGPGRNEQFF. The V call is TRBV12-3 or TRBV12-4, the J call TRBJ2-1, with D hard to call. Trimming shortened V by 5 bases and J by 6 bases, and 11 bases separated the two germline ends. The CDR3 loop spans 13 amino acids.

This rearrangement joins TRBV7-2 to TRBJ1-5; 7 nucleotides agree with TRBD1. The length of the CDR3 is 18 residues. The trim removed 2 bases at V and 4 bases at J, leaving 14 bases unmatched. From germline, CDR1 is SGHTA and CDR2 FQGNSA. CDR3 DNA sequence: TGTGCCAGCAGCTTATTTCACTCGCGTGGACAGGTGAATCAGCCCCAGCATTTT. As protein: CASSLFHSRGQVNQPQHF.

The gene calls are TRBV28 and TRBJ2-5; 10 bases line up with TRBD1. Germline CDR1 reads MDHEN; CDR2 reads SYDVKM. Trimming removed 6 bases from V and 4 bases from J; junction bases left unmatched: 5. There are 14 residues in the CDR3. This chain's CDR3 is CASRTRTGGETQYF. In nucleotides, the CDR3 is TGTGCCAGCAGGACGCGGACAGGGGGAGAGACCCAGTACTTC.

This clonotype was seen a handful of times. The rearrangement links TRBV20-1 to TRBJ2-7, with D possibly matching TRBD1 (6 bases). Germline assignment: CDR1 DFQATT and CDR2 SNEGSKA (reference sequence). The CDR3 length is 15 residues. V lost 0 bases and J 4 bases, leaving 16 bases between the germline ends. CDR3 in amino acids: CSARDQGKVLYEQYF. The CDR3 DNA is TGCAGTGCTAGAGATCAGGGGAAGGTCTTGTACGAGCAGTACTTC.

Only a few counts were recorded for this clonotype. The rearrangement joins TRBV6-6 to TRBJ2-7, with D perhaps matching TRBD1 (6 bases). V gave up 2 bases and J gave up 3 bases, with 14 bases separating them. Germline V gene data show CDR1 as MNHNY and CDR2 as SVGAGI (reference sequence). This CDR3 spans 15 amino acids. CDR3 region: CASSYLETRGYEQYF. The CDR3 nucleotides are TGTGCCAGCAGTTACCTAGAGACCAGGGGCTACGAGCAGTACTTC.

This clonotype was seen a handful of times. This chain connects TRBV27 to TRBJ1-1; 7 nucleotides agree with TRBD1. This CDR3 has 12 amino acids. Germline CDR1 MNHEY, CDR2 SMNVEV (reference sequence). V lost 11 bases to trimming and J lost 1 base; unmatched junction nucleotides: 4. CDR3 coding DNA: TGTGCCTCCTGGACAGGGAACACTGAAGCTTTCTTT. Amino acid sequence: CASWTGNTEAFF.

This clonotype was recorded many times. The genes are TRBV20-1 and TRBJ2-1; 7 nucleotides match TRBD2. This CDR3 is built from 17 residues. V trimming: 1 base; J trimming: 4 bases; junction bases outside the gene matches: 13. CDR1 is DFQATT and CDR2 is SNEGSKA in the germline V gene (reference sequence). Here the CDR3 reads CSARAASGTDAYNEQFF. DNA of the CDR3: TGCAGTGCTAGAGCGGCGAGCGGGACTGATGCGTACAATGAGCAGTTCTTC.

The chain employs TRBV2 and TRBJ2-1; 7 positions agree with TRBD2. CDR1 and CDR2 from the germline V gene are SNHLY and FYNNEI. The CDR3 is made up of 15 amino acids. The trim removed 6 bases at V and 4 bases at J, leaving 9 bases unmatched. The CDR3 protein is CASRTRDYGYNEQFF. Written as DNA, the CDR3 is TGTGCCAGCAGGACACGGGACTACGGATACAATGAGCAGTTCTTC.